This entry describes one T cell receptor (beta chain). The antigen remains unidentified. Clones were read by immunoSEQ multiplex PCR, and TCRdb kept only the in-frame ones, dropping some. The sample lists some 120,000 clones; about 90% were seen once. This entry comes from a study of cytomegalovirus exposure and HLA in healthy donors. Across the whole study: A later analysis reported the same platform for the 110 or so validation repertoires and the roughly 650 first-cohort repertoires.

General study findings and limits: The listing of 150 to 200 TCR beta chains classed them as cytomegalovirus-associated. Reportedly, diagnosis of cytomegalovirus status by the classifier showed high specificity and sensitivity. That first-cohort TCR clusters tended to co-occur in the 120 or so validation repertoires was found in a later analysis.

The clonotype was recovered from a young woman in good health and CMV-seronegative. The sample comprised PBMCs.

This CDR3 is CASSPGLYSNQPQHF. In DNA, the CDR3 is TGCGCCAGCAGCCCGGGACTATATAGCAATCAGCCCCAGCATTTT. The chain employs TRBV4-1 and TRBJ1-5, with D possibly TRBD1 on 5 matching bases. The CDR3 is 15 residues long. The V gene lost 4 bases and the J gene lost 0 bases, with 10 bases spanning the gap. Germline-derived CDR1 and CDR2 are MGHRA and YSYEKL.